This T cell receptor beta chain appears in the sequencing data of a study of molecular identifiers for immune sequencing clone quantification. Findings and caveats of the study: Clonotypes surpassing 20 RNA copies contained over 98% of effector molecules, versus under 1% in naive cells. Reportedly, one cell's Jurkat TCR RNA was detected within 1,100,000 naive CD8 cells.

The germline CDR1 and CDR2 sequences are SGDLS and YYNGEE. The V gene end was trimmed by 4 bases and the J gene end by 3 bases; junction bases not matched to a gene: 6. This CDR3 contains 15 residues. Naive CD8 T cells were FACS-sorted by CD8+CD4-CCR7+CD45RA+ markers. The authors built bulk TCR libraries by previously described methods with listed TCR primers. TCRdb re-called the PCR reads through MiXCR, storing one row per CDR3 protein. Of 250,000 to 350,000 distinct CDR3 sequences in the sample, about a fifth were seen once. This clonotype was seen many times. Its antigen is unknown. The rearrangement joins TRBV9 to TRBJ2-7, with 11 bases lining up with TRBD2. The TCR originated in a human donor in good health. Some libraries in this study had Jurkat cell RNA spiked in. Sequenced input: naive CD8+ T cells from blood, with Jurkat cell RNA spiked in. Regarding subset: FACS-sorted CD8+CD4-CCR7+CD45RA+ naive T cells. Here the CDR3 reads CASSTTGTSGYEQYF. The CDR3 DNA follows: TGTGCCAGCAGCACCACCGGGACTAGCGGCTACGAGCAGTACTTC. The variable domain in full, completed from reference TRBV9 and TRBJ2-7, reads DSGVTQTPKHLITATGQRVTLRCSPRSGDLSVYWYQQSLDQGLQFLIQYYNGEERAKGNILERFSAQQFPDLHSELNLSSLELGDSALYFCASSTTGTSGYEQYFGPGTRLTVT.